This record looks at one TCR beta chain sequence and its context. The sample belongs to a study of spatial heterogeneity in lung cancer. Documented time point: sample taken at primary tumor resection. Whole RNA obtained from tumor, nontumor lung or frozen PBMC underwent sequencing without sorting. TCRdb re-analysed the 5' RACE reads in MiXCR, keeping a single row per CDR3 protein. This table holds tens of thousands of distinct CDR3 sequences, 6.3% found once. Germline CDR1 reads MNHEY; CDR2 reads SMNVEV (reference sequence). The CDR3 contains 18 residues. The ends were cut back, 3 bases at V and 0 bases at J, with 18 bases in the middle.

The origin of this receptor is a female donor with early-stage non-small cell lung cancer. The V gene is TRBV27, the J gene TRBJ2-1; maybe TRBD2 (7 bases). Material: PBMCs, obtained at surgery. CDR3 DNA sequence: TGTGCCAGCAGTTTGTCCCTTAGAGGGGGGGGCTCCTACAATGAGCAGTTCTTC. Protein product: CASSLSLRGGGSYNEQFF.